The 22 T cell receptor beta chains reported below all come from one sample, sequenced in a study of cytomegalovirus exposure and HLA in healthy donors. Researchers ran the PCR with 60 Vbeta and 13 Jbeta primers. Sequenced by immunoSEQ multiplex PCR; TCRdb stores in-frame clones only, minus some. The data hold fewer than 200,000 clones, with 12% observed a single time. Input material: PBMCs. These receptors all stem from a man over 45 in good health and CMV-seropositive.

In this sample, this clone turned up a few times. The V gene is TRBV5-5, the J gene TRBJ1-2; 8 nucleotides line up with TRBD1. CDR3 length: 16 residues. Looked up from germline, CDR1 is SGHKS and CDR2 is YYEKEE (reference sequence). V lost 3 bases and J lost 4; bases outside the gene matches: 11. CDR3 amino acids: CASSSARQGAGYGYTF. The CDR3 DNA follows: TGTGCCAGCAGCTCGGCCCGGCAGGGGGCGGGCTATGGCTACACCTTC.

This clone came up a few times. The chain links TRBV6-5 to TRBJ2-1; TRBD2 is a possible D gene (5 bases). CDR3 length: 15 amino acids. With 7 bases removed from V and 0 bases from J, the gap between germline ends came to 13 bases. Germline V lookup: CDR1 MNHEY, CDR2 SVGAGI. For the CDR3, the DNA is TGTGCCAGCACTGTTAAGCGGAGCTCCTACAATGAGCAGTTCTTC. Translating it yields CASTVKRSSYNEQFF.

This clone has only a few counts. J is TRBJ1-5 and V is TRBV12-5, with D maybe TRBD1 (6 bases). This CDR3 comprises 14 residues. CDR1 LGHNT and CDR2 FRNRAP come from the germline V gene. Trimming shortened V by 6 bases and J by 4 bases, and 13 bases separated the two germline ends. In nucleotides, the CDR3 is TGTGCTAGTGGAGTGGGGACACCTAATCAGCCCCAGCATTTT. It encodes CASGVGTPNQPQHF.

For the CDR3, the DNA is TGTGCTAGTGGAGCCACAAACAGGGGATCCTACGAGCAGTACTTC. It is translated as CASGATNRGSYEQYF. The chain is built from TRBV12-5 and TRBJ2-7; 7 bases line up with TRBD1. This CDR3 has 15 amino acids. V shed 6 bases, J shed 1 base, and the junction held 9 bases outside the gene matches. Germline CDR1 reads LGHNT; CDR2 reads FRNRAP.

This clone was recorded a few times. The chain recombines TRBV15 with TRBJ1-5, with D possibly TRBD1 on 6 matching bases. The CDR3 covers 15 residues. Between the trimmed V and J ends, which lost 1 base and 6 bases, there was a span of 13 bases. Germline V gives CDR1 LNHNV, CDR2 YYDKDF (reference sequence). The CDR3 loop is CATSRALVGGQPQHF. The CDR3 bases are TGTGCCACCAGCAGAGCCCTAGTAGGGGGTCAGCCCCAGCATTTT.

The CDR3 loop is CASSQATGENTEAFF. Here the CDR3 DNA reads TGTGCCAGCAGCCAAGCGACAGGGGAGAACACTGAAGCTTTCTTT. The chain carries TRBV14 and TRBJ1-1, with 8 bases that match TRBD1. The V segment lost 1 base and the J segment 1 base; nucleotides outside the gene matches: 2. The germline V gene has CDR1 SGHDN and CDR2 FVKESK. There are 15 residues in the CDR3.

The chain employs TRBV7-2 and TRBJ2-5; a possible D gene is TRBD1 (5 bases). The length of the CDR3 is 15 residues. V lost 2 bases and J lost 1, with 11 bases in between. The germline CDR1 and CDR2 sequences are SGHTA and FQGNSA. The chain's CDR3 is CASSLPTVIQETQYF. In DNA form, the CDR3 reads TGTGCCAGCAGCTTACCGACAGTAATCCAAGAGACCCAGTACTTC.

This clone occurred a few times. This chain connects TRBV4-1 to TRBJ1-2; D might be TRBD1 (5 bases). V was pared by 4 bases and J by 3 bases, with 12 bases between. The V gene's germline CDR1 is MGHRA and CDR2 YSYEKL. CDR3 size: 14 residues. The CDR3 loop is CASSPREGHYGYTF. The CDR3 DNA sequence: TGCGCCAGCAGCCCAAGGGAGGGACACTATGGCTACACCTTC.

The chain recombines TRBV5-4 with TRBJ2-2; 7 bases are a match to TRBD2. CDR1 and CDR2 from the germline V gene are SGHNT and YYREEE (reference sequence). V shed 0 bases, J shed 7 bases, and the junction held 6 bases outside the gene matches. CDR3 length equals 15 residues. CDR3 nucleotide sequence: TGTGCCAGCAGCTTGGCCAAGGGCGGGGGCGGGGAGCTGTTTTTT. The encoded protein is CASSLAKGGGGELFF.

This clone was seen a few times. The gene calls are TRBV19 and TRBJ1-2; 9 bases agree with TRBD1. The CDR3 sequence is 14 residues long. Looked up from germline, CDR1 is LNHDA and CDR2 is SQIVND (reference sequence). The ends lost 4 bases at V and 5 bases at J; junction bases unmatched: 5. CDR3 coding DNA: TGTGCCAGTAGTACTACCGGGACAGGGTATGGCTACACCTTC. It yields the protein CASSTTGTGYGYTF.

This sequence joins TRBV6-5 and TRBJ2-4; D perhaps matches TRBD2 (6 bases). From germline, CDR1 is MNHEY and CDR2 SVGAGI. This CDR3 is built from 16 residues. V lost 4 bases and J 0 bases, leaving 13 bases between the germline ends. The CDR3 sequence: CASSSPGLQAKNIQYF. CDR3 in DNA: TGTGCCAGCAGTTCACCGGGACTCCAAGCCAAAAACATTCAGTACTTC.

The chain combines TRBV2 with TRBJ1-2; 8 bases match TRBD1. Germline loops: CDR1 SNHLY, CDR2 FYNNEI. This CDR3 region has 16 residues. V trimming: 8 bases; J trimming: 4 bases; junction bases outside the gene matches: 15. In nucleotides, the CDR3 is TGTGCCAGCCGCGAACAATCAGGGGGCCGGGGCTATGGCTACACCTTC. Translating it yields CASREQSGGRGYGYTF.

This clone was seen a handful of times. The germline gene is not matched at one end of the junction; a read error may be the cause. V and J are TRBV19 and TRBJ1-5, with 7 bases identical to TRBD1. This CDR3 comprises 14 residues. The germline gives CDR1 LNHDA, CDR2 SQIVND (reference sequence). CDR3 protein: CASGGQAGNQPRHF. In DNA form, the CDR3 reads TGTGCCAGTGGTGGACAGGCTGGCAATCAGCCCCGGCATTTT. Combining the CDR3 with reference TRBV19 and TRBJ1-5 gives the whole variable domain DGGITQSPKYLFRKEGQNVTLSCEQNLNHDAMYWYRQDPGQGLRLIYYSQIVNDFQKGDIAEGYSVSREKKESFPLTVTSAQKNPTAFYLCASGGQAGNQPRHFGDGTRLSIL.

This clone was found a few times. The chain uses TRBV6-6 and TRBJ1-1; no firm D call. CDR3 length: 12 residues. V was clipped by 6 bases and J by 2 bases, with 7 bases between them. Germline V gives CDR1 MNHNY, CDR2 SVGAGI (reference sequence). This chain's CDR3 is CASSSHNTEAFF. The CDR3 nucleotides are TGTGCCAGCAGCTCACATAACACTGAAGCTTTCTTT.

The CDR3 DNA sequence: TGCAGCGCCCGAGAGGACGGACTTAATGAAAAACTGTTTTTT. Protein: CSAREDGLNEKLFF. The rearrangement joins TRBV29-1 to TRBJ1-4; D unresolved. V dropped 7 bases and J dropped 4 bases, with 16 bases sitting between them. The CDR3 extends over 14 amino acids. CDR1 is SQVTM, CDR2 ANQGSEA, per germline.

The chain has TRBV6-6 and TRBJ2-7; D possibly matches TRBD1 or TRBD2 (6 bases each). The CDR3 contains 14 residues. V lost 4 bases to trimming and J lost 7 bases, with 17 bases between them. Germline V gives CDR1 MNHNY, CDR2 SVGAGI (reference sequence). The CDR3 here is CASSSLRGAGEQYV. DNA of the CDR3: TGTGCCAGCAGTTCCCTCAGGGGCGCGGGGGAGCAGTACGTC.

The chain has TRBV5-4 and TRBJ2-7; D perhaps matches TRBD1 (6 bases). The CDR3 has 14 amino acids. The germline V gene encodes CDR1 SGHNT and CDR2 YYREEE (reference sequence). With 0 bases removed from V and 3 bases from J, the gap between germline ends came to 10 bases. The CDR3 is CASSLAGVGYEQYF. CDR3 in DNA: TGTGCCAGCAGCTTGGCAGGGGTTGGCTACGAGCAGTACTTC.

The chain recombines TRBV19 with TRBJ2-5, with D tentatively TRBD2 (5 bases). This CDR3 region has 14 residues. The germline CDR1 and CDR2 sequences are LNHDA and SQIVND (reference sequence). V was pared by 4 bases and J by 0 bases, with 9 bases between. The CDR3 coding sequence is TGTGCCAGTAGTAGCGGGTGGTACCAAGAGACCCAGTACTTC. Translated, it gives CASSSGWYQETQYF.

This clone was seen a handful of times. The V gene is TRBV9, the J gene TRBJ1-1; D not resolved. This CDR3 is built from 15 residues. Per the germline V gene, CDR1 is SGDLS and CDR2 is YYNGEE. V shed 0 bases and J shed 4 bases, with 13 bases lying between them. CDR3 nucleotides: TGTGCCAGCAGCGTAGATCCGCGGATCGGCACTGAAGCTTTCTTT. Translating gives CASSVDPRIGTEAFF.

This sequence joins TRBV2 and TRBJ2-7, with no clear D. The CDR3 consists of 12 residues. Looked up from germline, CDR1 is SNHLY and CDR2 is FYNNEI. Trimming removed 6 bases from V and 1 base from J, with 7 bases in between. CDR3 in amino acids: CASRSISYEQYF. CDR3 DNA: TGTGCCAGCAGGAGTATTTCCTACGAGCAGTACTTC.

This clone occurred a few times. This chain connects TRBV20-1 to TRBJ2-1; D gene unclear. Germline-derived CDR1 and CDR2 are DFQATT and SNEGSKA (reference sequence). V was cut by 4 bases and J by 7 bases, with 5 bases left in between. The CDR3 consists of 10 residues. The CDR3 reads CSAMYNEQFF. The CDR3 coding sequence is TGCAGTGCTATGTATAATGAGCAGTTCTTC.

This clone was counted between two and nine times. The rearrangement uses TRBV6-5 and TRBJ2-7, with TRBD1 matching 7 bases. The CDR3 is 13 amino acids. From germline, CDR1 is MNHEY and CDR2 SVGAGI. The trim removed 4 bases at V and 3 bases at J, leaving 3 bases unmatched. The CDR3 DNA reads TGTGCCAGCAGTTTTGGACAGGACTACGAGCAGTACTTC. It translates to CASSFGQDYEQYF.